Each of the 17 T cell receptor beta chains below was sequenced from the same sample in a study of identical twins. TCRdb re-analysed the 5' RACE reads in MiXCR, keeping a single row per CDR3 protein. The sample lists hundreds of thousands of distinct CDR3 sequences; 21% were seen once. This sample was shared with a second study, whose subject was T cells expressing NK-cell markers.

The sequenced sample consisted of PBMCs. These TCRs come from a woman under 30 in good health.

There are a few counts of this clonotype. The chain joins TRBV10-3 to TRBJ2-5; D is possibly TRBD1 or TRBD2 (6 bases each). CDR3 length: 15 residues. Per the germline V gene, CDR1 is ENHRY and CDR2 is SYGVKD. Trimming removed 0 bases at V and 5 bases at J, with 13 bases between. The CDR3 protein is CAISESVGGSETQYF. The CDR3 DNA reads as TGTGCCATCAGTGAGTCGGTGGGGGGCTCGGAGACCCAGTACTTC.

This chain connects TRBV29-1 to TRBJ2-2; possible D gene TRBD1, 6 bases. CDR3 length: 12 amino acids. V lost 6 bases, J lost 5 bases, and 10 bases lay in between. Per the germline V gene, CDR1 is SQVTM and CDR2 is ANQGSEA. The CDR3 reads CSVATGTGELFF. Written as DNA, the CDR3 is TGCAGCGTCGCAACAGGGACCGGGGAGCTGTTTTTT.

This rearrangement joins TRBV5-4 to TRBJ2-2; possible D gene TRBD2, 5 bases. CDR1 and CDR2 from the germline V gene are SGHNT and YYREEE (reference sequence). Between the trimmed V and J ends, which lost 4 bases and 7 bases, there was a span of 20 bases. This CDR3 contains 16 residues. In DNA, the CDR3 is TGTGCCAGCAGCCACTTTCACACCGGGGTCCGCGGGGAGCTGTTTTTT. It encodes CASSHFHTGVRGELFF.

The V gene is TRBV7-9, the J gene TRBJ1-2; the match to TRBD1 covers 7 bases. The CDR3 spans 14 residues. V was clipped by 8 bases and J by 5 bases; unmatched bases: 11. Germline V gene lookup returns CDR1 SEHNR and CDR2 FQNEAQ (reference sequence). The CDR3 loop reads CASDTATGEYGYTF. In DNA, the CDR3 is TGTGCCAGCGATACCGCTACAGGGGAGTATGGCTACACCTTC. The entire variable domain, with the rest obtained from reference TRBV7-9 and TRBJ1-2, is as follows: DTGVSQNPRHKITKRGQNVTFRCDPISEHNRLYWYRQTLGQGPEFLTYFQNEAQLEKSRLLSDRFSAERPKGSFSTLEIQRTEQGDSAMYLCASDTATGEYGYTFGSGTRLTVV.

This clonotype was seen a handful of times. This chain links TRBV7-2 with TRBJ2-4; D may be TRBD1 (6 bases). The V end was cut by 3 bases, the J end by 3 bases, with 15 bases between. The CDR3 runs to 16 residues. Germline values: CDR1 SGHTA, CDR2 FQGNSA. CDR3 sequence (DNA): TGTGCCAGCAGCTTGTCAGGGGTAATGGTCAAAAACATTCAGTACTTC. Translation: CASSLSGVMVKNIQYF.

This clonotype was observed at least ten times. The chain employs TRBV20-1 and TRBJ2-7, with 7 bases aligning to TRBD2. The trim removed 0 bases at V and 3 bases at J, leaving 2 bases unmatched. Germline V CDR1 and CDR2: DFQATT, SNEGSKA (reference sequence). The CDR3 is 13 amino acids. This chain's CDR3 is CSARDKRDYEQYF. CDR3 DNA: TGCAGTGCTAGAGATAAGCGGGACTACGAGCAGTACTTC.

This clonotype has only a few counts. The rearrangement links TRBV6-2 or TRBV6-3 to TRBJ2-1; 7 bases align to TRBD2. The CDR3 runs to 14 residues. The germline CDR1 and CDR2 sequences are MNHEY and SVGEGT. V dropped 6 bases and J dropped 6; count of bases not matched to a gene: 8. This CDR3 reads CASSPGEGPNEQFF. The CDR3 DNA reads TGTGCCAGCAGCCCCGGGGAGGGGCCCAATGAGCAGTTCTTC.

The chain couples TRBV20-1 to TRBJ2-5; 10 bases line up with TRBD1. J was trimmed by 4 bases and V by 5 bases; bases with no gene match: 4. The CDR3 contains 13 residues. Germline-derived CDR1 and CDR2 are DFQATT and SNEGSKA (reference sequence). The CDR3 protein is CSAGTGVGETQYF. CDR3 nucleotides: TGCAGTGCTGGGACAGGGGTGGGAGAGACCCAGTACTTC.

This chain joins TRBV9 and TRBJ2-6; D not certain. The germline V and J ends were trimmed by 6 bases and 0 bases, with 7 bases remaining between them. Germline V gene sequence: CDR1 SGDLS, CDR2 YYNGEE. The CDR3 contains 14 residues. CDR3 nucleotides: TGTGCCAGCACCCGGAGCTCTGGGGCCAACGTCCTGACTTTC. It encodes CASTRSSGANVLTF. The complete variable domain, with remaining parts taken from reference TRBV9 and TRBJ2-6, reads DSGVTQTPKHLITATGQRVTLRCSPRSGDLSVYWYQQSLDQGLQFLIQYYNGEERAKGNILERFSAQQFPDLHSELNLSSLELGDSALYFCASTRSSGANVLTFGAGSRLTVL.

The table lists this clonotype with a few counts. The chain carries TRBV20-1 and TRBJ2-3, with D perhaps matching TRBD2 (5 bases). The V gene lost 5 bases and the J gene lost 2 bases, with 11 bases spanning the gap. CDR1 and CDR2 from the germline V gene are DFQATT and SNEGSKA (reference sequence). This CDR3 is built from 13 residues. CDR3 region: CSAEGTYTDTQYF. The CDR3 nucleotides are TGCAGTGCTGAGGGAACTTACACAGATACGCAGTATTTT.

This clonotype was counted only a few times. The V call is TRBV2, the J call TRBJ2-5, with no clear D. The germline gives CDR1 SNHLY, CDR2 FYNNEI. Trimming stripped 6 bases from V and 0 bases from J, with 14 bases between. The CDR3 covers 15 residues. The CDR3 loop is CASSNRHLYQETQYF. CDR3 sequence (DNA): TGTGCCAGCAGCAACCGACACCTGTACCAAGAGACCCAGTACTTC. Supplemented by reference TRBV2 and TRBJ2-5, the full variable domain reads EPEVTQTPSHQVTQMGQEVILRCVPISNHLYFYWYRQILGQKVEFLVSFYNNEISEKSEIFDDQFSVERPDGSNFTLKIRSTKLEDSAMYFCASSNRHLYQETQYFGPGTRLLVL.

This clonotype was found many times. The chain uses TRBV9 and TRBJ1-1, with D possibly matching TRBD1 (6 bases). V dropped 3 bases and J dropped 1 base, with 13 bases sitting between them. This CDR3 spans 15 amino acids. CDR1 and CDR2 (germline): SGDLS, YYNGEE. This CDR3 reads CASSGSGVWNTEAFF. CDR3 coding DNA: TGTGCCAGCAGCGGGTCAGGGGTCTGGAACACTGAAGCTTTCTTT.

The chain has TRBV20-1 and TRBJ2-7, with D perhaps TRBD1 (6 bases). CDR3 length: 13 residues. V lost 5 bases to trimming and J lost 7 bases, with 18 bases between them. CDR1 and CDR2 (germline): DFQATT, SNEGSKA (reference sequence). The chain's CDR3 is CSASLTGGGEQYF. The CDR3 bases are TGCAGTGCTTCCCTGACAGGCGGTGGGGAGCAGTACTTC.

This clonotype was picked up many times. J is TRBJ2-2 and V is TRBV10-3, with 10 bases fitting TRBD1. Trimming at V came to 0 bases and at J to 5 bases, leaving 3 bases not matched to a gene. CDR1 ENHRY and CDR2 SYGVKD come from the germline V gene. This CDR3 spans 16 amino acids. CDR3 in DNA: TGTGCCATCAGTGAGTCGGGACAGGGGAAGACCGGGGAGCTGTTTTTT. Translation: CAISESGQGKTGELFF.

This clonotype came up many times. The chain links TRBV12-3 or TRBV12-4 to TRBJ2-7, with 8 positions matching TRBD2. J gave up 5 bases and V 3 bases, and 3 bases lay outside the gene matches. CDR3 length: 13 amino acids. Here the CDR3 reads CASSLGLEDEQYF. For the CDR3, the DNA is TGTGCCAGCAGTTTGGGACTAGAAGACGAGCAGTACTTC.

This clonotype was seen only a few times. The V gene is TRBV4-3, the J gene TRBJ2-1; perhaps TRBD2 as D (5 bases). The ends were cut back, 0 bases at V and 3 bases at J, with 9 bases in the middle. The CDR3 extends over 15 amino acids. Germline CDR1 is LGHNA and CDR2 is YSLEER. The CDR3 region has the DNA TGCGCCAGCAGCCAAGATTCCAGCGGCTACAATGAGCAGTTCTTC. It specifies CASSQDSSGYNEQFF.

This clonotype occurred many times. The rearrangement uses TRBV29-1 and TRBJ2-1; D is perhaps TRBD1 (5 bases). V lost 4 bases to trimming and J lost 5 bases, with 15 bases between them. From germline, CDR1 is SQVTM and CDR2 ANQGSEA. The CDR3 totals 14 residues. This chain's CDR3 is CSVVGVVVHNEQFF. CDR3 sequence (DNA): TGCAGCGTTGTAGGGGTAGTCGTCCACAATGAGCAGTTCTTC.